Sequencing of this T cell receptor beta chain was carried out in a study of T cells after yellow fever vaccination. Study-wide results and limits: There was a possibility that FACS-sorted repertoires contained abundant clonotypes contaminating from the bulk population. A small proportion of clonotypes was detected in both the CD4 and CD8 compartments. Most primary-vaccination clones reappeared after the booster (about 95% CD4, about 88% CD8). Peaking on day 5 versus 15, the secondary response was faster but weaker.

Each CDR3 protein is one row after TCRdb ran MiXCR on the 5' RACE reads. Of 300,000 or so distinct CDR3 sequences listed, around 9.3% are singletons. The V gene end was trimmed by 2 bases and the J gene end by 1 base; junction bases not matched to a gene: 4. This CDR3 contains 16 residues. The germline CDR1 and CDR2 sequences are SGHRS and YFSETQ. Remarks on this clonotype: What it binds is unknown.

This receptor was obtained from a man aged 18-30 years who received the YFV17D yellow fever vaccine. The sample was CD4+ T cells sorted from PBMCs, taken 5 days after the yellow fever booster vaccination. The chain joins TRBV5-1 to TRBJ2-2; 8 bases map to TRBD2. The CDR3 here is CASSLLAVRNTGELFF. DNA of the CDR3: TGCGCCAGCAGCTTACTAGCGGTTAGGAACACCGGGGAGCTGTTTTTT.